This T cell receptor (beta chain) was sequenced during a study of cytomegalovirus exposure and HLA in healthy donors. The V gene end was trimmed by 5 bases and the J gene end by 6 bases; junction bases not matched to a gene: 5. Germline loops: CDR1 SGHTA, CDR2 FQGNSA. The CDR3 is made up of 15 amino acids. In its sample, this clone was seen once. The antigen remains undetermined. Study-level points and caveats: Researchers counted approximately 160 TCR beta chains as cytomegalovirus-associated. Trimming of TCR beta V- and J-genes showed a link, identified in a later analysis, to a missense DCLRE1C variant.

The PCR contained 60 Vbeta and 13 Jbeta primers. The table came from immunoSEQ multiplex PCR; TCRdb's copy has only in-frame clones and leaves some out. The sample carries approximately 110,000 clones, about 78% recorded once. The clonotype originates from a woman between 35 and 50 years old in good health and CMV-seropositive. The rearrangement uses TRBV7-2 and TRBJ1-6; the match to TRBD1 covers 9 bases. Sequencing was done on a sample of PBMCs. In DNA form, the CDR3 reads TGTGCCAGCAGCCCCCCGGGACAGGGTAATTCACCCCTCCACTTT. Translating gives CASSPPGQGNSPLHF.